This TCR beta chain was observed in a study of vaccination and CD4 T cells after COVID-19. TCRdb reprocessed the PCR reads via MiXCR and lists one record per CDR3 protein. The data show 15,000 to 16,000 distinct CDR3 sequences, less than 70% seen once. From germline, CDR1 is MNHEY and CDR2 SVGEGT. Germline trimming cut 6 bases from V and 7 bases from J; bases unmatched to any gene: 14. CDR3 length: 18 residues. The TCR sequence derives from a human donor who had recovered from COVID-19. This rearrangement joins TRBV6-2 or TRBV6-3 to TRBJ2-1, with TRBD2 matching 14 bases. The sequencing here drew on CD4+ T cells from blood, taken after SARS-CoV-2 vaccination. CDR3 DNA sequence: TGTGCCAGCAGCGACACCCCGACTAGCGGGAGGGCCAGGAATGAGCAGTTCTTC. Amino acids: CASSDTPTSGRARNEQFF.